The clone carrying this T cell receptor beta chain was seen repeatedly, ten times or more. The target antigen is unknown. This specimen comes from a study of human T cells and chemical hapten exposure. At the level of the study: Patches that contained 0.01% DPC were applied to the upper back and read at 6 days. General study results and limits: Sensitization with DPC brought no change to TCRs above 1 in 1000 in frequency.

Stated time point: patch test 1, 2 weeks after DPC sensitization. Treatment: therapeutic diphenylcyclopropenone sensitization with weekly scalp DPC. Alopecia patients, 18 to 70 years old and DPC-suitable, served as donors. MiXCR was run by TCRdb on the RACE reads, yielding one entry per CDR3 protein. The sample carries about 14,000 distinct CDR3 sequences, 15% to 20% recorded once. The CDR3 has 15 residues. Trimming pared 4 bases from V and 8 bases from J, leaving 20 bases between. Per germline, CDR1 MNHNY and CDR2 SVGAGI (reference sequence). This receptor was obtained from a woman in her twenties or thirties with alopecia areata. Some clones in this sample may be carry-over from other donors' samples. This chain links TRBV6-6 with TRBJ1-2; possible D gene TRBD1, 6 bases. The source material was whole blood, sampled in connection with sensitization to the hapten diphenylcyclopropenone (DPC). In nucleotides, the CDR3 is TGTGCCAGCAGTTTCCGTACCGGACAGAATTCGGGCTACACCTTC. Translating it yields CASSFRTGQNSGYTF.